The next 10 T cell receptor beta chains were all read from a single sample in a study of technical replicates of blood from a few donors. Sequenced by immunoSEQ multiplex PCR; TCRdb stores in-frame clones only, minus some. The table shows some 80,000 clones, with over 75% occurring only once. The sample comprised PBMCs. The source is a human donor in good health. Some clones in this sample may be carry-over from other donors' samples.

The chain couples TRBV2 to TRBJ1-1; D possibly corresponds to TRBD1 (5 bases). This CDR3 has 15 amino acids. Germline CDR1 SNHLY, CDR2 FYNNEI. Trimming removed 2 bases at V and 1 base at J, with 11 bases between. CDR3 in DNA: TGTGCCAGCAGTGAAAGCAGGGCTGGGAACACTGAAGCTTTCTTT. It encodes CASSESRAGNTEAFF. Full variable domain (missing parts from reference TRBV2 and TRBJ1-1): EPEVTQTPSHQVTQMGQEVILRCVPISNHLYFYWYRQILGQKVEFLVSFYNNEISEKSEIFDDQFSVERPDGSNFTLKIRSTKLEDSAMYFCASSESRAGNTEAFFGQGTRLTVV.

The chain couples TRBV5-6 to TRBJ2-3; D not certain. CDR3 length equals 14 residues. Germline-derived CDR1 and CDR2 are SGHDT and YYEEEE. V was clipped by 5 bases and J by 1 base, with 11 bases between them. CDR3 sequence: CASSSRFRTDTQYF. The CDR3 DNA reads as TGTGCCAGCAGTTCCAGGTTTCGCACAGATACGCAGTATTTT.

The rearrangement uses TRBV5-1 and TRBJ2-1; D not resolved. Germline CDR1 is SGHRS and CDR2 is YFSETQ. The ends were cut back, 4 bases at V and 6 bases at J, with 11 bases in the middle. This CDR3 has 13 residues. The DNA of the CDR3 is TGCGCCAGCAGCCCCGGAGTTAGCAATGAGCAGTTCTTC. It is translated as CASSPGVSNEQFF.

The rearrangement links TRBV7-9 to TRBJ2-7; TRBD2 aligns across 8 bases. V shed 4 bases and J 2 bases; nucleotides not matched to a gene: 7. Germline V gives CDR1 SEHNR, CDR2 FQNEAQ (reference sequence). This CDR3 comprises 15 residues. The CDR3: CASSSPGGRAYEQYF. The CDR3 DNA reads TGTGCCAGCAGCTCCCCGGGAGGGAGGGCCTACGAGCAGTACTTC.

The chain uses TRBV4-3 and TRBJ2-3; unclear D gene. Trimming cost V 0 bases and J 4 bases, with 11 bases left between them. The CDR3 covers 15 residues. Germline V gene sequence: CDR1 LGHNA, CDR2 YSLEER. The CDR3 coding sequence is TGCGCCAGCAGCCAAGACAGGCAGCCCGCAGATACGCAGTATTTT. It codes for CASSQDRQPADTQYF.

The chain has TRBV4-3 and TRBJ1-4; 8 nucleotides align to TRBD1. V lost 0 bases to trimming and J lost 10 bases; unmatched junction nucleotides: 7. This CDR3 region has 15 residues. Germline CDR1 and CDR2: LGHNA and YSLEER. The CDR3 reads CASSQDGTGPGKLFF. As DNA, the CDR3 is TGCGCCAGCAGCCAAGACGGGACAGGCCCTGGAAAACTGTTTTTT.

This clone was counted between two and nine times. V and J are TRBV9 and TRBJ1-4; D remains unclear. The CDR3 has 14 residues. Trimming took off 0 bases at V and 8 bases at J, with 11 bases between the two ends. The V gene's germline CDR1 is SGDLS and CDR2 YYNGEE. CDR3 nucleotides: TGTGCCAGCAGCGTAGAAGCCCATTTCGAAAAACTGTTTTTT. It translates to CASSVEAHFEKLFF.

This chain links TRBV6-4 with TRBJ2-1; 14 positions agree with TRBD2. The CDR3 is made up of 14 amino acids. Germline V gene sequence: CDR1 MRHNA, CDR2 SNTAGT. The ends lost 3 bases at V and 12 bases at J; junction bases unmatched: 4. DNA for the CDR3: TGTGCCAGCAGTGAAGGGACTAGCGGGAGTCCGCAGTTCTTC. Its translation: CASSEGTSGSPQFF.

CDR3 loop: CASSDTLANEQFF. The CDR3 region has the DNA TGTGCCAGCAGCGATACCCTAGCAAATGAGCAGTTCTTC. The rearrangement links TRBV5-4 to TRBJ2-1; tentatively, D is TRBD2 (5 bases). There are 13 residues in the CDR3. Germline V gives CDR1 SGHNT, CDR2 YYREEE (reference sequence). V was pared by 4 bases and J by 7 bases, with 12 bases between.

V gene TRBV4-3 combines with J gene TRBJ1-2; no definite D call. In germline, CDR1 is LGHNA, CDR2 YSLEER. The CDR3 is 16 amino acids. V lost 1 base, J lost 2 bases, and 14 bases lay in between. CDR3 region: CASSQGLDGLNYGYTF. The CDR3 DNA is TGCGCCAGCAGCCAAGGGTTGGACGGACTGAACTATGGCTACACCTTC.